The source of this TCR beta chain is a study of CD8 T cells in ankylosing spondylitis. Points from the study as a whole: Relatively scarce in peripheral blood, disease-linked clones were CD8+. Clones tied to disease were said to be significantly enriched in matched ankylosing spondylitis synovial fluid. Apparently characteristic of ankylosing spondylitis blood was a TCR beta motif (eight highly homologous variants).

This clonotype has only a few counts. Antigen specificity is unknown. Preparation of TCR beta libraries was done by quantitative 5'-RACE with molecular barcodes. MiXCR, applied by TCRdb to the 5' RACE reads, yields one record per CDR3 protein. Of about 270,000 distinct CDR3 sequences in the sample, roughly 32% were seen once. This CDR3 region has 15 residues. Germline-derived CDR1 and CDR2 are SGHKS and YYEKEE (reference sequence). V was shortened by 0 bases and J by 2 bases, with 10 bases between the two germline ends. The chain couples TRBV5-5 to TRBJ2-3; possibly TRBD1 or TRBD2 for D (6 bases each). Sequences were obtained from blood, either unsorted or a sorted T cell fraction (not recorded which). The clonotype was recovered from a male donor with ankylosing spondylitis or in good health (not recorded which). The CDR3, as DNA: TGTGCCAGCAGCTTGGGTACGGGGGCCACAGATACGCAGTATTTT. This gives the protein CASSLGTGATDTQYF.